One sample yielded the 8 T cell receptor beta chains listed below, sequenced in a study of T cell responses to AZD1222 COVID-19 vaccine (TCRdb year 2021). This specimen's time point label, per the study, means: baseline before first vaccination. Library preparation was by the immunoSEQ multiplex PCR assay. The immuneACCESS repertoire file appears here via TCRdb, limited to in-frame rearrangements. These files lack a portion of the clones; in checked studies, under half of the deficit traces to unresolved V genes, and the cause of the others is not known. This sample has some 150,000 clones in its table, and around 88% of those were observed once. Jointly, the top ten make up over 13% of the sample. The sequencing used peripheral blood, collected on day 0 of AZD1222 vaccination. The receptor set was obtained from an adult in good health.

The count of this clone is one. This sample also contains other DNA sequences that code for the same CDR3. The chain joins TRBV20-1 to TRBJ2-1; 7 nucleotides align to TRBD2. This CDR3 region has 11 residues. The ends lost 5 bases at V and 7 bases at J; junction bases unmatched: 2. Germline CDR1 and CDR2: DFQATT and SNEGSKA (reference sequence). CDR3 bases: TGCAGTGCTGGGGGGGGGAATGAGCAGTTCTTC. The encoded protein is CSAGGGNEQFF.

The chain uses TRBV6-4 and TRBJ1-1, with D unresolved. The CDR3 sequence is 13 residues long. Trimming took 4 bases from V and 5 from J, leaving 11 bases between them. The germline gives CDR1 MRHNA, CDR2 SNTAGT. CDR3 coding DNA: TGTGCCAGCAGTGTTGAGCGGGGAACTGAAGCTTTCTTT. Its protein is CASSVERGTEAFF.

The chain couples TRBV19 to TRBJ1-1, with 8 positions matching TRBD1. The germline V gene encodes CDR1 LNHDA and CDR2 SQIVND (reference sequence). This CDR3 contains 16 residues. V lost 5 bases and J lost 0; bases outside the gene matches: 8. The CDR3 DNA follows: TGTGCCAGTAGTCACAAAGGACAGGGCATGAACACTGAAGCTTTCTTT. Its translation: CASSHKGQGMNTEAFF. Complete variable domain (other parts from reference TRBV19 and TRBJ1-1): DGGITQSPKYLFRKEGQNVTLSCEQNLNHDAMYWYRQDPGQGLRLIYYSQIVNDFQKGDIAEGYSVSREKKESFPLTVTSAQKNPTAFYLCASSHKGQGMNTEAFFGQGTRLTVV.

This clone has just a few counts. CDR3 region: CASTPTGFYGYTF. The CDR3 DNA reads as TGTGCCAGCACTCCGACAGGTTTCTATGGCTACACCTTC. The rearrangement uses TRBV6-5 and TRBJ1-2, with D perhaps TRBD1 (6 bases). Germline V gene data show CDR1 as MNHEY and CDR2 as SVGAGI. There are 13 residues in the CDR3. The V end was cut by 7 bases, the J end by 4 bases, with 13 bases between.

This rearrangement joins TRBV4-1 to TRBJ1-1, with D possibly being TRBD1 (5 bases). Germline V gene sequence: CDR1 MGHRA, CDR2 YSYEKL. This CDR3 is 15 amino acids long. V lost 0 bases to trimming and J lost 3 bases, with 11 bases between them. The CDR3 DNA follows: TGCGCCAGCAGCCAAGATATCAGGGAGGACACTGAAGCTTTCTTT. It is translated as CASSQDIREDTEAFF.

The chain combines TRBV27 with TRBJ2-6; unclear D gene. The CDR3 sequence is 12 residues long. Trimming took off 3 bases at V and 5 bases at J, with 2 bases between the two ends. Germline V gene data show CDR1 as MNHEY and CDR2 as SMNVEV (reference sequence). CDR3 in DNA: TGTGCCAGCAGTTTTTGGGCCAACGTCCTGACTTTC. It encodes CASSFWANVLTF.

The rearrangement links TRBV7-9 to TRBJ1-6; D is undetermined. The CDR3 is 11 residues long. Germline V gene data show CDR1 as SEHNR and CDR2 as FQNEAQ (reference sequence). V lost 3 bases to trimming and J lost 14 bases, with 8 bases between them. The CDR3 coding sequence is TGTGCCAGCAGCTTCAGAGGGTCCCTCCACTTT. This translates into CASSFRGSLHF.

The chain carries TRBV29-1 and TRBJ1-1, with 10 bases fitting TRBD1. The germline V gene encodes CDR1 SQVTM and CDR2 ANQGSEA. The J segment lost 4 bases and the V segment lost 8 bases, leaving 4 bases of the junction unmatched. CDR3 length: 12 residues. CDR3 sequence reads: CSTRTGGTEAFF. CDR3 in DNA: TGCAGCACCAGGACAGGGGGCACTGAAGCTTTCTTT.